This TCR beta chain was documented in a study of blood T cell repertoires in COVID-19. The study assigned cohorts using participant-reported clinical history. Unmatched junction bases numbered 6, after V lost 5 bases and J lost 2 bases. Germline V CDR1 and CDR2: MNHEY, SVGAGI. This CDR3 contains 14 residues. Profiling relied on immunoSEQ multiplex PCR, and the TCRdb table lists in-frame clones only, not all of them. The sample lists about 340,000 clones; roughly 90% were seen once. The TCR sequence derives from a woman in her twenties or thirties who had recovered from COVID-19. The V call is TRBV6-5, the J call TRBJ2-7; TRBD1 agrees at 7 bases. The specimen was PBMCs or T cells enriched from blood (not recorded which). The CDR3 spells CASSPRQGTYEQYF. The CDR3 DNA reads as TGTGCCAGCAGTCCTCGACAGGGTACCTACGAGCAGTACTTC.